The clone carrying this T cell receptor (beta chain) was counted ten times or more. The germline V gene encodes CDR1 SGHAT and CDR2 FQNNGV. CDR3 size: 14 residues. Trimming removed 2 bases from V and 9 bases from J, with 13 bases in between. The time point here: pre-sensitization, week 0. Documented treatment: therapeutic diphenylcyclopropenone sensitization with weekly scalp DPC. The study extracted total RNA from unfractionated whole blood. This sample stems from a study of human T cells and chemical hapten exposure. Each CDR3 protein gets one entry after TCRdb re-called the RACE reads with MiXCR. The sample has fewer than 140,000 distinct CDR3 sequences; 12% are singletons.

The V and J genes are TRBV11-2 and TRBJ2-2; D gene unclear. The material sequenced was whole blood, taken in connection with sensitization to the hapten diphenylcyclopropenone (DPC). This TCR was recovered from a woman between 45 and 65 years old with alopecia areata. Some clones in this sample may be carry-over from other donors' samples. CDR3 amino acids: CASSLSQVNRELFF. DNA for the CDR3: TGTGCCAGCAGCTTATCCCAGGTGAACAGGGAGCTGTTTTTT.